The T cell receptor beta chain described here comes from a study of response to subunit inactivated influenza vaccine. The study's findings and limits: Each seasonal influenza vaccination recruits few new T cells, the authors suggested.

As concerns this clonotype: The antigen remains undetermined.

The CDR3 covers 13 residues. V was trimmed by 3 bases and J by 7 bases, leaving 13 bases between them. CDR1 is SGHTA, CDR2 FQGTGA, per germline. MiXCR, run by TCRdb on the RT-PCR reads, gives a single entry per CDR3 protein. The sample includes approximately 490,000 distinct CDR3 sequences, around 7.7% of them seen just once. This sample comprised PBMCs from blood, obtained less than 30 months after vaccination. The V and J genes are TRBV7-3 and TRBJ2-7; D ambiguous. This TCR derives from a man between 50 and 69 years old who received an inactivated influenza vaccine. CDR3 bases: TGTGCCAGCAGCTTGACAAGTGGCGCTGAGCAGTACTTC. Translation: CASSLTSGAEQYF.